This T cell receptor (beta chain) was sequenced for a study of blood T cell repertoires in COVID-19. About the research overall: Some COVID-19 samples were acute and others convalescent; all came from the United States, Italy and Spain. Nucleic acid was either cDNA or gDNA, and it came from T cells, B-cell-depleted T cells, or PBMCs.

Per the germline V gene, CDR1 is MNHEY and CDR2 is SVGAGI. Losses at the gene ends were 6 bases for V and 1 base for J; bases not matched to a gene: 2. The CDR3 is made up of 15 amino acids. Authors' data handling: Quantification of nucleated cells was approximated via reference gene primer amplification. Sequencing used immunoSEQ multiplex PCR; TCRdb keeps in-frame clones, though not all of them. The DNA gave D and trimming, while V, J and clone size come from that table. Among roughly 150,000 clones, around 85% were seen once, and the ten largest hold roughly 4%. The sample consisted of peripheral blood. The V and J genes are TRBV6-5 and TRBJ2-2; 10 bases align to TRBD1. The clonotype was recovered from a woman aged 70 to 79 with acute or convalescent COVID-19. In DNA form, the CDR3 reads TGTGCCAGCAGGACAGGGGGCTTGAACACCGGGGAGCTGTTTTTT. Its protein product is CASRTGGLNTGELFF.